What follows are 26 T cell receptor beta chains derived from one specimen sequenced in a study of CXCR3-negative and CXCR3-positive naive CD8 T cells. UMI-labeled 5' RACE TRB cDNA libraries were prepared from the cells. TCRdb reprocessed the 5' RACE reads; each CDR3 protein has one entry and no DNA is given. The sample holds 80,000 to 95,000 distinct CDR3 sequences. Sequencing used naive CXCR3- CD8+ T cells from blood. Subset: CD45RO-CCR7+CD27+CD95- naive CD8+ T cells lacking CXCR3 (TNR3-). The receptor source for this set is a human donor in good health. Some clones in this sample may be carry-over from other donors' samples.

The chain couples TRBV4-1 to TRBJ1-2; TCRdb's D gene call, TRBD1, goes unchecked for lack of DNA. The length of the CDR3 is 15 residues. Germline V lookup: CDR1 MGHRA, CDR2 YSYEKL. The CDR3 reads CASSQNRGLSYGYTF.

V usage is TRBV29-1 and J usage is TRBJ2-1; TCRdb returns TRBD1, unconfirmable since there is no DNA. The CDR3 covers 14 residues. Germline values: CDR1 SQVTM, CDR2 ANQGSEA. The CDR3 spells CSVGGGSSYNEQFF.

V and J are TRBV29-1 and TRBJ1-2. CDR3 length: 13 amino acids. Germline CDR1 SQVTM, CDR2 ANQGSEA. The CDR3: CSVAGEPSRGYTF.

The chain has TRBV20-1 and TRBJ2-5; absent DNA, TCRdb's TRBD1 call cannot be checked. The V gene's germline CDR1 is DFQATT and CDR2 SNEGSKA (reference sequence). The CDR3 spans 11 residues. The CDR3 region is CSARRGETQYF.

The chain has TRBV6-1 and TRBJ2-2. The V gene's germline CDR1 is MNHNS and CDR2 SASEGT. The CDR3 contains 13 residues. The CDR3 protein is CAFQPSNTGELFF.

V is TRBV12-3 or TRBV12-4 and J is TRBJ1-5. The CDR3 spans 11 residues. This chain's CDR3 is CASSSNQPQHF.

CDR3 amino acids: CASSLRRGPYEQYF. V gene TRBV28 combines with J gene TRBJ2-7; there is no DNA to check the TCRdb D call of TRBD1. Germline V gene lookup returns CDR1 MDHEN and CDR2 SYDVKM. This CDR3 spans 14 amino acids.

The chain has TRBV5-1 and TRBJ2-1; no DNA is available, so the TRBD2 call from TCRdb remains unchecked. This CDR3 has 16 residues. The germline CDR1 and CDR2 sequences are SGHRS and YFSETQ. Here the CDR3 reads CASSPRTSGDHNEQFF.

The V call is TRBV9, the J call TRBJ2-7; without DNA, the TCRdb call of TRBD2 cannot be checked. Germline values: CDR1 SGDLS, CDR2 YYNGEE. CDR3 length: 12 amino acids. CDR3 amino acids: CASEGLEREQYF.

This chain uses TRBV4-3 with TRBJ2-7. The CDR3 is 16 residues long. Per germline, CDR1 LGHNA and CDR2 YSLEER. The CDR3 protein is CASSQETAGASYEQYF.

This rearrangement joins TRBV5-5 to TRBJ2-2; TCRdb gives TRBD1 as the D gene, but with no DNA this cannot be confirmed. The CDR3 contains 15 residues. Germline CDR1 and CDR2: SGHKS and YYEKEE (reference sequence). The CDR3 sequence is CASSFWDRNTGELFF.

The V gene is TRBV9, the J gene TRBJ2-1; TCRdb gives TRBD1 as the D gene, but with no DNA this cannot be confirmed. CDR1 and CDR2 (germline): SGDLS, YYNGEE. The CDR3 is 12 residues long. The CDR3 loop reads CASSVGTPEQFF.

The CDR3 here is CSAGLAEEQYF. The chain couples TRBV29-1 to TRBJ2-7; there is no DNA to check the TCRdb D call of TRBD2. Germline V CDR1 and CDR2: SQVTM, ANQGSEA. The CDR3 length is 11 residues.

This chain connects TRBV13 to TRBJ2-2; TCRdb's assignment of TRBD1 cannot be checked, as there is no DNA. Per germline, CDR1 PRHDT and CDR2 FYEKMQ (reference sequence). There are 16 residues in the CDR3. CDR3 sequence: CASSLGTGSNTGELFF. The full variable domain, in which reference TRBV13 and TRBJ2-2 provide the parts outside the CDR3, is AAGVIQSPRHLIKEKRETATLKCYPIPRHDTVYWYQQGPGQDPQFLISFYEKMQSDKGSIPDRFSAQQFSDYHSELNMSSLELGDSALYFCASSLGTGSNTGELFFGEGSRLTVL.

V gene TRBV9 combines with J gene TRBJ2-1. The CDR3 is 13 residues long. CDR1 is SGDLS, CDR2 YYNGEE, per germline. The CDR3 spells CASSVAINNEQFF.

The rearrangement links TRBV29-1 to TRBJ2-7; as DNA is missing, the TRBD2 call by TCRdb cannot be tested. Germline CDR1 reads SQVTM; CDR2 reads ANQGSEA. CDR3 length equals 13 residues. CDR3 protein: CSVGAVLGYEQYF.

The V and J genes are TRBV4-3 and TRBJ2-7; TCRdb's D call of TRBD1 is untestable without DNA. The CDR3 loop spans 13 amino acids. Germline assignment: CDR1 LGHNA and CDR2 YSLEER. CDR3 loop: CASSQRQGYEQYF.

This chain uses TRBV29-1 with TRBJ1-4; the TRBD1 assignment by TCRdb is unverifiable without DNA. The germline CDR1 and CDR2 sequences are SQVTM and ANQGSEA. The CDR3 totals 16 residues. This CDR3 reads CSVEFVGGTANEKLFF.

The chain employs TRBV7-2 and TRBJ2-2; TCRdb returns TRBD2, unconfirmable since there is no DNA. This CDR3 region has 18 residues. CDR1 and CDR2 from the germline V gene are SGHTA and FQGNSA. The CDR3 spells CASSRPGLAGVDTGELFF.

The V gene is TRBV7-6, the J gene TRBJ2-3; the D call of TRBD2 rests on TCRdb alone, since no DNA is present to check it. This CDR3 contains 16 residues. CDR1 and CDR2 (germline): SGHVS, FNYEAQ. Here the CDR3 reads CASSLDAGGPTDTQYF.

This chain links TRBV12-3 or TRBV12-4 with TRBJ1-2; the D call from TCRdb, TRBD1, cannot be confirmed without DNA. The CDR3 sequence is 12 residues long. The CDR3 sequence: CASSFRGAGYTF.

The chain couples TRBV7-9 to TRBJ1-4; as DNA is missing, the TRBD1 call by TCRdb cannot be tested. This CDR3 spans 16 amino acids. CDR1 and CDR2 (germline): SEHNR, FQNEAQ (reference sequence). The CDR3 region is CASSLTLDTTNEKLFF.

The CDR3 here is CASSHIAGGGPDTQYF. V usage is TRBV4-1 and J usage is TRBJ2-3; TCRdb picks TRBD2, but there is no DNA to check that call. Germline loops: CDR1 MGHRA, CDR2 YSYEKL. The CDR3 contains 16 residues.

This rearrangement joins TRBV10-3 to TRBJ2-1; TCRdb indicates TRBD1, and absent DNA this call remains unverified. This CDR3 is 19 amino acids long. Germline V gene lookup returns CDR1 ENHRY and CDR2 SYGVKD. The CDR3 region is CAISEWEPWAGSDDNEQFF.

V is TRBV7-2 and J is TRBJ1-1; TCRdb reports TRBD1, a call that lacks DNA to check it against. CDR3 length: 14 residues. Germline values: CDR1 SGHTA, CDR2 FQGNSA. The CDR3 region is CASGVGSRVTEAFF.

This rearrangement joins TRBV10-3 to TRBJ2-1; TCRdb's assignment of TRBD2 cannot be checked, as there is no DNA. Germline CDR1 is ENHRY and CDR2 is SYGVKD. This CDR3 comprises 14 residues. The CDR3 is CAMSSGLSIDEQFF.